The subject of this entry is one T cell receptor (beta chain). The data were produced by immunoSEQ multiplex PCR, yet TCRdb's version contains in-frame clones alone and is incomplete. The sample holds a few million clones; more than 90% are singletons and the top ten take 0.14%. This sample is drawn from a study of shared clonotypes between healthy human individuals. Whole-study context: CD8 memory received one plate per donor, CD8 naive two, CD4 memory three and CD4 naive three.

Between the trimmed V and J ends, which lost 1 base and 6 bases, there was a span of 4 bases. The length of the CDR3 is 13 residues. The V gene's germline CDR1 is SGHVS and CDR2 FNYEAQ. This sequence joins TRBV7-6 and TRBJ1-6; D gene unclear. The TCR originated in a man younger than 35 in good health. Sequenced sample: naive CD4+ T cells sorted from blood. Noted subset: CD45RA+ positively selected. CDR3 in amino acids: CASSLGSNSPLHF. Written as DNA, the CDR3 is TGTGCCAGCAGCTTAGGAAGTAATTCACCCCTCCACTTT.